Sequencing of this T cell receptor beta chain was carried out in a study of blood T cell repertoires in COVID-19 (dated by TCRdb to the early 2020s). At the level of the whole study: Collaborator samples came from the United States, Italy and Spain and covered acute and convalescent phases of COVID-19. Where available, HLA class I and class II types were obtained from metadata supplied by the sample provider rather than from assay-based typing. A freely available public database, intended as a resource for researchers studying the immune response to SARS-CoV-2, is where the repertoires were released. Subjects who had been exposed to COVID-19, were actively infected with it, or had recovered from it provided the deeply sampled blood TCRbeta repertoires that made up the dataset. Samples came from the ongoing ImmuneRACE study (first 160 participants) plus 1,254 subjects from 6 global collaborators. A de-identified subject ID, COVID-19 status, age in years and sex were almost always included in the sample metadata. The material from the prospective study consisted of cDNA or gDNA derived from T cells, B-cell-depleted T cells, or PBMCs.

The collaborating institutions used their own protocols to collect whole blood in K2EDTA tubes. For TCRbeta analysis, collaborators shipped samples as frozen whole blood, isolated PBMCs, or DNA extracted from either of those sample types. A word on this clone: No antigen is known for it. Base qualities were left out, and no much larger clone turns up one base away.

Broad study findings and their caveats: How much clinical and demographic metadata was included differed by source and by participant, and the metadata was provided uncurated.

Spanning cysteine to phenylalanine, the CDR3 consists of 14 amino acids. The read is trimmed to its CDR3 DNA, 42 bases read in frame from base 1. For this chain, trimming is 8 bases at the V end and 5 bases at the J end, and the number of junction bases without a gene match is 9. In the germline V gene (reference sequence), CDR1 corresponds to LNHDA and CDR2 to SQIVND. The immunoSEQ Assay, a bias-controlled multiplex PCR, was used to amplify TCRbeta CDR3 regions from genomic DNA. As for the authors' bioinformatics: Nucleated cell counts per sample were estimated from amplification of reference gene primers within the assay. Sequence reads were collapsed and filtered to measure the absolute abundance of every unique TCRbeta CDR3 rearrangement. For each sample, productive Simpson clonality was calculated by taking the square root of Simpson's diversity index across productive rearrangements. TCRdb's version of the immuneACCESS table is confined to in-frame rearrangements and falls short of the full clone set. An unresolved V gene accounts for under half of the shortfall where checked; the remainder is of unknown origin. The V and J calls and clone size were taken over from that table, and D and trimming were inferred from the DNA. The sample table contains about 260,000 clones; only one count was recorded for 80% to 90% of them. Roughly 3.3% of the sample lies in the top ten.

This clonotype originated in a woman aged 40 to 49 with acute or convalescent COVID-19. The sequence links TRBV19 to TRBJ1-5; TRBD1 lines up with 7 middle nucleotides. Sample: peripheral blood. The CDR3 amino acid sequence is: CASGPGQSYQPQHF. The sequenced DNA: TGTGCCAGTGGCCCGGGACAGTCGTATCAGCCCCAGCATTTT.